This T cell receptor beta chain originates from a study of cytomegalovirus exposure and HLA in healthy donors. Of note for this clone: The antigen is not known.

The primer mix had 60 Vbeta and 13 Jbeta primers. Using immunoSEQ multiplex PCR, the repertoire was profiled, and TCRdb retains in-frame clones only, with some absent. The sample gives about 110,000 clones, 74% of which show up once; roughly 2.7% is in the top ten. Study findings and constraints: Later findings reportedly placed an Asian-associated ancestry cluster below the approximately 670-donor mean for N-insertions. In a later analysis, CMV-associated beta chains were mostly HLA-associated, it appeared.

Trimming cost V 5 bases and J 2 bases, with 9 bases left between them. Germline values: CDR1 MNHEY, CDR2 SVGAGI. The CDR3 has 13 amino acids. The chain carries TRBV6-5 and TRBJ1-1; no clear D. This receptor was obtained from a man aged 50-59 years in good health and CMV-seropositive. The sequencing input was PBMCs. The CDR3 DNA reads TGTGCCAGCAGTATCGGAGGCAACACTGAAGCTTTCTTT. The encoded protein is CASSIGGNTEAFF.